The clone carrying this T cell receptor (beta chain) was picked up one time. No antigen is known for it. This entry comes from a study of blood T cells in healthy people across ages. Overall study results and limits: Per-million-T-cell TCR beta diversity fell roughly linearly with age.

Together with a sample-barcoded 5' primer, a J-beta primer mix was included in a second PCR lasting roughly 6 to 12 cycles. TCRdb re-analysed the 5' RACE reads in MiXCR, keeping a single row per CDR3 protein. The table has about 640,000 distinct CDR3 sequences, approximately 30% seen once. All donors came from Russia, were Caucasian and healthy, and spanned ages roughly 6 to 95. Every participating donor contributed about 10 milliliters of peripheral blood through a draw. The CDR3 runs 14 residues. The V gene's germline CDR1 is SGHRS and CDR2 YFSETQ. The V gene end was trimmed by 3 bases and the J gene end by 7 bases; junction bases not matched to a gene: 4.

The clonotype originates from a woman older than 75 in good health. This chain connects TRBV5-1 to TRBJ2-1; 10 bases map to TRBD2. The sequencing sample was made of blood. Here the CDR3 reads CASSWTSGWNEQFF. The CDR3 nucleotides read TGCGCCAGCAGCTGGACTAGCGGCTGGAATGAGCAGTTCTTC.